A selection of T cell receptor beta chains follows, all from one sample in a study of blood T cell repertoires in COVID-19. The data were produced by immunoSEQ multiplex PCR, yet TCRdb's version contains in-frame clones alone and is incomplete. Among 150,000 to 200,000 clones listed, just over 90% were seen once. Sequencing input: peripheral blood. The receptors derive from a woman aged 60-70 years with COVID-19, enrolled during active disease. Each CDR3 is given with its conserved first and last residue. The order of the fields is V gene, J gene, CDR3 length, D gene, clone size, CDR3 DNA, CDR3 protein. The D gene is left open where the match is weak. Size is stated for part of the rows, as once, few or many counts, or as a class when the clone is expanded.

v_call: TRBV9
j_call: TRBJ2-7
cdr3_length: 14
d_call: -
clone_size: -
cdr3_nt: TGTGCCAGCAGCGTAACGGACACCCCTCTCGAGCAGTACTTC
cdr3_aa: CASSVTDTPLEQYF

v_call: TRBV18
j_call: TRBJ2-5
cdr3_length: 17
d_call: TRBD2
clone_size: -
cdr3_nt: TGTGCCAGCTCACCGGGACTAGCGGGGGGTAAACAAGAGACCCAGTACTTC
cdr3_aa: CASSPGLAGGKQETQYF

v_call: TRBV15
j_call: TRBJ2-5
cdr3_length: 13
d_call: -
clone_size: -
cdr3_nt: TGTGCCACCAGCTCCAGGGTCGGGGAGACCCAGTACTTC
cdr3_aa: CATSSRVGETQYF

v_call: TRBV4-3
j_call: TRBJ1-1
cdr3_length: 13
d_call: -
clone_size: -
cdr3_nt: TGCGCCAGCAGCCAAGGCCACAGCCCTGAAGCTTTCTTT
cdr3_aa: CASSQGHSPEAFF

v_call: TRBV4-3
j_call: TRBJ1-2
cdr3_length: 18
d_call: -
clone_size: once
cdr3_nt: TGCGCCAGCAGCCAAGGAGAGGAGACCCCTTTTTCCTTAGGAGGCTACACCTTC
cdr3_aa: CASSQGEETPFSLGGYTF

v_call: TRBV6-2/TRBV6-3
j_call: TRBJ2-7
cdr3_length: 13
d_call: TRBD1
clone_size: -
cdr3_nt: TGTGCCAGCAGTTTGCAGGGGGCCAACGAGCAGTACTTC
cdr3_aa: CASSLQGANEQYF

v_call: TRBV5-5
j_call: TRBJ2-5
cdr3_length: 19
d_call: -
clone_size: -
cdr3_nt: TGTGCCAGCCTCTCCCGGGGGGCTGCCGCTCAGTCTTTCCAAGAGACCCAGTACTTC
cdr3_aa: CASLSRGAAAQSFQETQYF

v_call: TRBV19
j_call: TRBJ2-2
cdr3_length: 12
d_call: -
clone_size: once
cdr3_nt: TGTGCCAGTAGTTCACCGAGTTCGGAGCTGTTTTTT
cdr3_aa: CASSSPSSELFF

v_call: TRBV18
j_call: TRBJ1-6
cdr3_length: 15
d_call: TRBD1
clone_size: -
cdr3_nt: TGTGCCAGCTCACCCGGACAGGGGTGGAATTCACCCCTCCACTTT
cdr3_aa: CASSPGQGWNSPLHF

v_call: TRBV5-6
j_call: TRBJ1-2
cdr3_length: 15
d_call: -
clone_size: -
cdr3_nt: TGTGCCAGCAGCTCCGCGGGGGGCGACAATTATGGCTACACCTTC
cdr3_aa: CASSSAGGDNYGYTF

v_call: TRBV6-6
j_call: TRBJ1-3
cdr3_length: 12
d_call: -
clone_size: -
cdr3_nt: TGTGCCAGCAGCCTCGGGGGAAACACCATATATTTT
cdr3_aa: CASSLGGNTIYF

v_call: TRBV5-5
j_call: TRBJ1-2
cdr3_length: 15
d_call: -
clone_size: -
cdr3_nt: TGTGCCAGCAGCTTGGGCCAGGCCCCAATCTATGGCTACACCTTC
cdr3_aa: CASSLGQAPIYGYTF